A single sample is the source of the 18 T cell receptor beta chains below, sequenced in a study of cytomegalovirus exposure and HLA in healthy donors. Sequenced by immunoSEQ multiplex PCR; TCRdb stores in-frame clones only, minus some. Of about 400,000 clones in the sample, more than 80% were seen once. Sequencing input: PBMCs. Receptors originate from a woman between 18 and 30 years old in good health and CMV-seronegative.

The CDR3 DNA is TGTGCCAGCAGCGAGACAGAAACGGATGGCTACACCTTC. Translating gives CASSETETDGYTF. This chain uses TRBV6-1 with TRBJ1-2; D is perhaps TRBD1 (5 bases). The CDR3 consists of 13 residues. V was shortened by 6 bases and J by 6 bases, with 14 bases between the two germline ends. Germline-derived CDR1 and CDR2 are MNHNS and SASEGT.

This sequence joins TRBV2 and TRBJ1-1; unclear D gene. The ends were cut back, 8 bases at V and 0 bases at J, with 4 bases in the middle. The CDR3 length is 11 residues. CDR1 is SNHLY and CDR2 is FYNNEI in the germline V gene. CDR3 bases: TGTGCCAGCGTTATGAACACTGAAGCTTTCTTT. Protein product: CASVMNTEAFF.

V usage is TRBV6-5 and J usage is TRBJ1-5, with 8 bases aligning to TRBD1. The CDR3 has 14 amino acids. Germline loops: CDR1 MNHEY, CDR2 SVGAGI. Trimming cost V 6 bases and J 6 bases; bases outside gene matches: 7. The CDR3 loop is CASRRTGPSQPQHF. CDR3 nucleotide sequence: TGTGCCAGCAGGAGGACAGGGCCAAGTCAGCCCCAGCATTTT.

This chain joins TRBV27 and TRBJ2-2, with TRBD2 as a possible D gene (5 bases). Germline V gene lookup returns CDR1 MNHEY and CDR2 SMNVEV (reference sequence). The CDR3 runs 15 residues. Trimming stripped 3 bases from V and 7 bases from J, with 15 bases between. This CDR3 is CASSLEPSGSGELFF. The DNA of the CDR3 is TGTGCCAGCAGTTTGGAACCTTCGGGGAGCGGGGAGCTGTTTTTT.

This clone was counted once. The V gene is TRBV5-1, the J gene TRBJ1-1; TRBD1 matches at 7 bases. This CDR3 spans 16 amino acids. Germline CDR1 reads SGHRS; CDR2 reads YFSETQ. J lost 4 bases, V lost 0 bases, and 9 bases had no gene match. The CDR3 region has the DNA TGCGCCAGCAGCTTGGGAGGGGGCTCCAAAGGCACTGAAGCTTTCTTT. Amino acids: CASSLGGGSKGTEAFF.

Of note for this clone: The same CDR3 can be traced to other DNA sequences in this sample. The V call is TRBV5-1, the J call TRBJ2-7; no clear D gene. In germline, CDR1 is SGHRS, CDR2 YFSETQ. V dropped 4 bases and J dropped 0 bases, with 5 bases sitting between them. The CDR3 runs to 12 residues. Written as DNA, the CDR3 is TGCGCCAGCAGCCCGAGCTCCTACGAGCAGTACTTC. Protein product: CASSPSSYEQYF.

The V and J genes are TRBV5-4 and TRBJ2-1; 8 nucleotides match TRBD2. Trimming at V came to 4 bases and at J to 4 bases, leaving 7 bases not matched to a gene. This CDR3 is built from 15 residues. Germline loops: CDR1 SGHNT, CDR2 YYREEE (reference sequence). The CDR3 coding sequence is TGTGCCAGCAGCCTACAGCGGGGGAGTTACAATGAGCAGTTCTTC. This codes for CASSLQRGSYNEQFF.

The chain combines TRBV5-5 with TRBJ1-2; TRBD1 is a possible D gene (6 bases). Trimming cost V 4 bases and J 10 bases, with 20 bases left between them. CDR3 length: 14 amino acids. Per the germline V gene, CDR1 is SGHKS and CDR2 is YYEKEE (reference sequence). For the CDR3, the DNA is TGTGCCAGCAGCCAACCTGGACAGCGCGAGGTCTACACCTTC. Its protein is CASSQPGQREVYTF.

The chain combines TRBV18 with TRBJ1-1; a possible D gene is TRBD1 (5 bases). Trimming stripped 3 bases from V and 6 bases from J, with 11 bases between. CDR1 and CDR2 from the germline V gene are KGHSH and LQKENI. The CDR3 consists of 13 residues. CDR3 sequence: CASSPDSKAEAFF. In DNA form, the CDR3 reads TGTGCCAGCTCACCCGACAGTAAGGCTGAAGCTTTCTTT.

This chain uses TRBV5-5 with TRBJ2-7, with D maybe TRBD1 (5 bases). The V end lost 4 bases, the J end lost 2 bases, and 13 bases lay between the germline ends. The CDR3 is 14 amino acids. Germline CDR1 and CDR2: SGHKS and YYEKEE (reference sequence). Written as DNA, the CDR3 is TGTGCCAGCAGCCATGGACACTTAACCTACGAGCAGTACTTC. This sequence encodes CASSHGHLTYEQYF.

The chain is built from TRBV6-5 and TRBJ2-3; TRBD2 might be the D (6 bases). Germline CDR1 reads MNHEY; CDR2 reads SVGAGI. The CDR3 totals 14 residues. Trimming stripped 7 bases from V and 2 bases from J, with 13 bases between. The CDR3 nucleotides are TGTGCCAGCATGCGCGGGACGGTCACAGATACGCAGTATTTT. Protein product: CASMRGTVTDTQYF.

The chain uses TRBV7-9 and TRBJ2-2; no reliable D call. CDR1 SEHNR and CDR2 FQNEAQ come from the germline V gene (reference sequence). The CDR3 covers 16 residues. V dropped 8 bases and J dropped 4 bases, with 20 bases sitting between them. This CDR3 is CASLVGFSASTGELFF. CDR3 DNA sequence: TGTGCCAGCTTGGTGGGCTTCTCCGCGAGCACCGGGGAGCTGTTTTTT. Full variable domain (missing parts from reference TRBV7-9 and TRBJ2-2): DTGVSQNPRHKITKRGQNVTFRCDPISEHNRLYWYRQTLGQGPEFLTYFQNEAQLEKSRLLSDRFSAERPKGSFSTLEIQRTEQGDSAMYLCASLVGFSASTGELFFGEGSRLTVL.

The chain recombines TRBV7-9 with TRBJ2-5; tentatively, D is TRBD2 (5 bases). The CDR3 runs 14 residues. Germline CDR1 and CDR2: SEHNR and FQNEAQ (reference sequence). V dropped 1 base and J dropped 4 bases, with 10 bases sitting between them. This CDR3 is CASSLGREGETQYF. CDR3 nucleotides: TGTGCCAGCAGCTTAGGGCGAGAGGGAGAGACCCAGTACTTC.

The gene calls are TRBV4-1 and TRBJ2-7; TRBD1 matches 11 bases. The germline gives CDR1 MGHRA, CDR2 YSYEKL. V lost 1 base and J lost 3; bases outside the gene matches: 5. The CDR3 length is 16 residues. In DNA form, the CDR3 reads TGCGCCAGCAGCCAAGTGGGGACAGGGGGGAACTACGAGCAGTACTTC. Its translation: CASSQVGTGGNYEQYF.

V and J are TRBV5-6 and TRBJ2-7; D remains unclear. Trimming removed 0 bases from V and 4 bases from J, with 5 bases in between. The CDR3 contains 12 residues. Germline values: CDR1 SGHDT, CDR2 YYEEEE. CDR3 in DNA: TGTGCCAGCAGCTTGGAACAGTACGAGCAGTACTTC. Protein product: CASSLEQYEQYF.

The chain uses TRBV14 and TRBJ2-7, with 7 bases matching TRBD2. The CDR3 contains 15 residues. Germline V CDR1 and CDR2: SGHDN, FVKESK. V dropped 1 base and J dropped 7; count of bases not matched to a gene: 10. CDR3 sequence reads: CASSQARTRAWEQYF. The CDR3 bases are TGTGCCAGCAGCCAAGCTAGGACTAGGGCATGGGAGCAGTACTTC.

This CDR3 is CASSQVGIGGGPEAFF. The CDR3 DNA is TGCGCCAGCAGCCAAGTGGGAATTGGGGGGGGGCCTGAAGCTTTCTTT. The chain joins TRBV4-1 to TRBJ1-1, with a weak D call TRBD1 (6 bases). The V gene's germline CDR1 is MGHRA and CDR2 YSYEKL. The germline V and J ends were trimmed by 1 base and 6 bases, with 18 bases remaining between them. This CDR3 has 16 amino acids.

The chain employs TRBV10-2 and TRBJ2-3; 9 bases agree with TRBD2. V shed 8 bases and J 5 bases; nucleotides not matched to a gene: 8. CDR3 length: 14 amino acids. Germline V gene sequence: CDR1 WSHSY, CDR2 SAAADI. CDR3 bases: TGCGCCAGCGAGGGCGGGAGGGCCATAGATACGCAGTATTTT. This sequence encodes CASEGGRAIDTQYF.